This TCR beta chain originates from a study of control samples from healthy donors and cancer patients. Here immunoSEQ multiplex PCR was the method, and the copy in TCRdb shows in-frame clones only, minus some. Counted here are about 77,000 clones, 85% to 95% occurring once; the ten biggest clones make up 4.5% to 7.5%. Trimming at V came to 3 bases and at J to 3 bases, leaving 1 base not matched to a gene. Germline V gene data show CDR1 as SEHNR and CDR2 as FQNEAQ (reference sequence). This CDR3 contains 14 residues. This chain uses TRBV7-9 with TRBJ1-5; 8 nucleotides agree with TRBD1. The specimen was blood. The TCR was taken from an older woman in good health. The CDR3 nucleotides are TGTGCCAGCAGCTTGACAGGGGACAATCAGCCCCAGCATTTT. Translating it yields CASSLTGDNQPQHF.